This TCR beta chain is drawn from a study of shared clonotypes between healthy human individuals. The wider study: Serving as donors were a couple of women and three men, whose ages spanned 18 to 49.

The CDR3 is made up of 16 amino acids. J lost 2 bases, V lost 1 base, and 1 base had no gene match. CDR1 LGHNA and CDR2 YSLEER come from the germline V gene. The repertoire was sequenced with immunoSEQ multiplex PCR; TCRdb's copy has only in-frame clones and lacks some. The sample has roughly 1,500,000 clones, roughly 98.5% seen once; the top ten hold 0.36%. This chain joins TRBV4-3 and TRBJ2-5; TRBD2 aligns across 13 bases. This sequence originates from a man aged 25-40 years in good health. The sequenced sample was naive CD4+ T cells sorted from blood. The sample's subset: CD45RA+ positively selected. The CDR3 loop is CASSQVGLAGQETQYF. The DNA for the CDR3 is TGCGCCAGCAGCCAAGTGGGACTAGCGGGGCAAGAGACCCAGTACTTC.